This T cell receptor beta chain was identified in a study of cytomegalovirus exposure and HLA in healthy donors. General observations from the study: When analyzed later, the rates of TCR association showed variation by HLA locus, with DRB1 the most and HLA-C the fewest. A few CMV-associated chains proved CMV antigen-specific in vitro.

The study ran its PCR with 60 Vbeta and 13 Jbeta primers. The data were produced by immunoSEQ multiplex PCR, yet TCRdb's version contains in-frame clones alone and is incomplete. The sample lists more than 50,000 clones; 70% to 80% were seen once. This CDR3 spans 16 amino acids. V shed 0 bases, J shed 7 bases, and the junction held 10 bases outside the gene matches. Germline CDR1 and CDR2: SGHNT and YYREEE (reference sequence). About this clone: What it binds is not known.

The sample comprised PBMCs. The chain couples TRBV5-4 to TRBJ1-2; 9 nucleotides line up with TRBD1. This sequence originates from a woman aged 55-75 years in good health and CMV-seropositive. CDR3 protein: CASSLGGTGQGPGYTF. The DNA for the CDR3 is TGTGCCAGCAGCTTGGGGGGAACGGGACAGGGCCCTGGCTACACCTTC.